This TCR beta chain was identified during a study of T cell repertoires in cytomegalovirus infection. Study-wide background: Public TCR beta signature analysis indicated the presence of both CMV infection and matching HLA type.

One entry per CDR3 protein, called by TCRdb with MiXCR from the reads. Of over 150,000 distinct CDR3 sequences in the sample, roughly 20% were seen once. Study-wide results and caveats: HLA-C-restricted CMV-specific TCR beta clonotypes were dominant in the ex vivo response.

This clonotype was seen at least ten times. What it binds is not known. This CDR3 region has 14 residues. Trimming left V 3 bases short and J 2 bases short, with 10 bases between. The V gene's germline CDR1 is SGHTA and CDR2 FQGNSA. The sample comprised PBMCs. The sequence derives from a human donor in good health (CMV status not recorded). Some clones in this sample may be carry-over from other donors' samples. The genes are TRBV7-2 and TRBJ1-2; D may be TRBD1 (5 bases). CDR3 protein: CASSLTGTNYGYTF. As DNA, the CDR3 is TGTGCCAGCAGCTTGACGGGGACGAACTATGGCTACACCTTC.